This T cell receptor (beta chain) was recorded in a study of human T cells and chemical hapten exposure. Findings and limits, study-wide: TCRs exceeding a frequency of 1 in 1000 stayed unchanged under DPC sensitization.

Original handling: With a range of about 23,224 to 750,000, the median per sample was around 96,000 TCRs. MiXCR, applied by TCRdb to the RACE reads, yields one record per CDR3 protein. Here the V and J calls rest on TCRdb's processing, not on the authors' analysis. The data show 35,000 to 55,000 distinct CDR3 sequences, more than 9% seen once. Germline V gene data show CDR1 as SGHTA and CDR2 as FQGNSA. V dropped 4 bases and J dropped 7 bases, with 7 bases sitting between them. The CDR3 runs 11 residues. Stated time point: patch test 2, 6 weeks after DPC sensitization. Treatment noted: therapeutic diphenylcyclopropenone sensitization with weekly scalp DPC. Before extraction, the whole blood was not fractionated, and total RNA was taken from it. Ahead of each patch test application, blood was drawn. Those who donated were patients with alopecia, 18 to 70 years of age, and suitable for DPC. Remarks on this clonotype: Its antigen is undetermined.

V usage is TRBV7-2 and J usage is TRBJ2-5, with D possibly TRBD2 on 6 matching bases. The receptor's source is a woman aged 25 to 39 with alopecia areata. Some clones in this sample may be carry-over from other donors' samples. Source: whole blood, taken in connection with sensitization to the hapten diphenylcyclopropenone (DPC). The CDR3 DNA reads as TGTGCCAGCAGCTCCGGGAGGACCCAGTACTTC. Residues: CASSSGRTQYF.